The 29 T cell receptor beta chains below were found in one sample sequenced in a study of cytomegalovirus exposure and HLA in healthy donors. Sequencing was performed with immunoSEQ multiplex PCR; in TCRdb, only in-frame clones are kept and a portion is missing. The sample records a few hundred thousand clones, 80% to 90% being singletons. Sequencing input: PBMCs. The origin of the receptors is a woman younger than 30 in good health and CMV-seronegative.

The chain carries TRBV11-3 and TRBJ2-2; perhaps TRBD2 as D (6 bases). The germline gives CDR1 SGHNT, CDR2 YENEEA. V lost 5 bases to trimming and J lost 2 bases, with 18 bases between them. The CDR3 covers 17 residues. The CDR3 DNA is TGTGCCAGCAGCCAACGAGGTGGTAGCGGAAACACCGGGGAGCTGTTTTTT. Translation gives CASSQRGGSGNTGELFF.

The rearrangement links TRBV27 to TRBJ2-1; D is undetermined. V lost 3 bases to trimming and J lost 0 bases, with 9 bases between them. Germline lookup yields CDR1 MNHEY and CDR2 SMNVEV (reference sequence). This CDR3 has 15 amino acids. The CDR3 nucleotides are TGTGCCAGCAGTTTCTACCAAACCTCCTACAATGAGCAGTTCTTC. Protein: CASSFYQTSYNEQFF.

The chain combines TRBV7-9 with TRBJ2-5; no reliable D call. Trimming took 5 bases from V and 2 from J, leaving 12 bases between them. This CDR3 contains 14 residues. CDR1 and CDR2 (germline): SEHNR, FQNEAQ (reference sequence). DNA of the CDR3: TGTGCCAGCAGCCCTAGTCAGAAGCAAGAGACCCAGTACTTC. Protein product: CASSPSQKQETQYF.

The J gene is TRBJ2-7, the V gene TRBV2; 7 nucleotides line up with TRBD2. Losses at the gene ends were 0 bases for V and 0 bases for J; bases not matched to a gene: 2. Looked up from germline, CDR1 is SNHLY and CDR2 is FYNNEI. This CDR3 has 15 residues. CDR3: CASSEATSVSYEQYF. CDR3 DNA: TGTGCCAGCAGTGAAGCAACTAGCGTCTCCTACGAGCAGTACTTC.

The J gene is TRBJ1-1, the V gene TRBV11-2; a possible D gene is TRBD1 (6 bases). Germline lookup yields CDR1 SGHAT and CDR2 FQNNGV. V was cut by 3 bases and J by 1 base, with 15 bases left in between. The CDR3 runs 16 residues. The CDR3 region is CASSLDRTVWNTEAFF. For the CDR3, the DNA is TGTGCCAGCAGCTTGGACCGGACAGTCTGGAACACTGAAGCTTTCTTT.

The rearrangement links TRBV2 to TRBJ2-7, with TRBD2 matching over 10 bases. Germline V gene lookup returns CDR1 SNHLY and CDR2 FYNNEI. The CDR3 spans 16 residues. V lost 0 bases, J lost 2 bases, and 4 bases stayed unmatched. CDR3 amino acids: CASSEALLAGTYEQYF. CDR3 sequence (DNA): TGTGCCAGCAGTGAAGCGCTACTAGCGGGAACCTACGAGCAGTACTTC.

Worth noting for this clone: Additional DNA sequences in this sample encode the identical CDR3. The J gene is TRBJ2-7, the V gene TRBV27; the D gene is possibly TRBD1 (5 bases). The CDR3 is 13 amino acids. V gave up 3 bases and J gave up 0 bases, with 6 bases separating them. Germline V gene lookup returns CDR1 MNHEY and CDR2 SMNVEV (reference sequence). In DNA, the CDR3 is TGTGCCAGCAGTTTCGACAGCTCCTACGAGCAGTACTTC. It specifies CASSFDSSYEQYF.

The chain is built from TRBV5-6 and TRBJ2-5; D possibly corresponds to TRBD1 (6 bases). The germline CDR1 and CDR2 sequences are SGHDT and YYEEEE. CDR3 length: 14 amino acids. V was pared by 6 bases and J by 5 bases, with 17 bases between. In nucleotides, the CDR3 is TGTGCCAGCATGGGCCAGGGGATGGGGGAGACCCAGTACTTC. Amino acids: CASMGQGMGETQYF.

This clone appeared a few times. The rearrangement joins TRBV6-6 to TRBJ1-2; D is perhaps TRBD1 (5 bases). Germline V gives CDR1 MNHNY, CDR2 SVGAGI (reference sequence). Trimming left V 7 bases short and J 4 bases short, with 16 bases between. This CDR3 contains 14 residues. CDR3 loop: CASTLDSTFYGYTF. The DNA of the CDR3 is TGTGCCAGCACCCTTGACAGCACATTCTATGGCTACACCTTC.

V is TRBV18 and J is TRBJ1-1; D unclear. Germline values: CDR1 KGHSH, CDR2 LQKENI. V lost 3 bases, J lost 6 bases, and 8 bases lay in between. CDR3 size: 12 residues. CDR3 sequence (DNA): TGTGCCAGCTCACCGAGCGAGGCTGAAGCTTTCTTT. It codes for CASSPSEAEAFF.

J is TRBJ2-2 and V is TRBV2; D perhaps matches TRBD2 (6 bases). This CDR3 spans 15 amino acids. CDR1 is SNHLY and CDR2 is FYNNEI in the germline V gene. V shed 9 bases and J shed 0 bases, with 14 bases lying between them. The CDR3 DNA is TGTGCCAGTGTTAGCGGAGGAGCGAACACCGGGGAGCTGTTTTTT. Translated, it gives CASVSGGANTGELFF.

This clone was found once. This chain links TRBV27 with TRBJ2-3; 9 bases agree with TRBD2. With V trimmed by 7 bases and J by 2 bases, 4 bases remained unmatched. The CDR3 is 14 amino acids. CDR1 and CDR2 from the germline V gene are MNHEY and SMNVEV (reference sequence). The CDR3 sequence: CASTLAGSTDTQYF. Here the CDR3 DNA reads TGTGCCAGCACTCTAGCGGGATCCACAGATACGCAGTATTTT.

V and J are TRBV18 and TRBJ2-7, with D possibly matching TRBD1 (5 bases). Germline-derived CDR1 and CDR2 are KGHSH and LQKENI. The CDR3 runs 14 residues. Trimming pared 2 bases from V and 3 bases from J, leaving 11 bases between. The CDR3 protein is CASSPFQGRYEQYF. The CDR3 DNA follows: TGTGCCAGCTCACCATTTCAGGGTCGCTACGAGCAGTACTTC.

The chain links TRBV6-1 to TRBJ1-1; TRBD1 is a possible D gene (5 bases). The CDR3 consists of 13 residues. V was pared by 3 bases and J by 8 bases, with 13 bases between. Germline values: CDR1 MNHNS, CDR2 SASEGT. The CDR3 sequence: CASSERTSSEAFF. The CDR3 region has the DNA TGTGCCAGCAGTGAGAGGACATCCTCCGAAGCTTTCTTT.

The chain uses TRBV14 and TRBJ2-7; TRBD1 aligns across 8 bases. CDR3 length: 15 amino acids. The germline V gene encodes CDR1 SGHDN and CDR2 FVKESK. The ends lost 4 bases at V and 2 bases at J; junction bases unmatched: 7. CDR3 loop: CASSPTTDRAYEQYF. The CDR3 nucleotides read TGTGCCAGCAGCCCGACAACGGACAGGGCCTACGAGCAGTACTTC.

This clone has a single count. The genes are TRBV27 and TRBJ1-1; TRBD1 might be the D (5 bases). This CDR3 region has 15 residues. Trimming removed 2 bases at V and 5 bases at J, with 15 bases between. Germline V gene lookup returns CDR1 MNHEY and CDR2 SMNVEV (reference sequence). Here the CDR3 DNA reads TGTGCCAGCAGTTTACAAGCAGGGCGTGGGACTGAAGCTTTCTTT. It translates to CASSLQAGRGTEAFF.

The CDR3 DNA reads as TGTGCCAGCTCCCTCGGGGAAGATACGCAGTATTTT. Its translation is CASSLGEDTQYF. The rearrangement links TRBV11-2 to TRBJ2-3; D possibly corresponds to TRBD2 (5 bases). Germline CDR1 reads SGHAT; CDR2 reads FQNNGV. The V end was cut by 8 bases, the J end by 5 bases, with 11 bases between. The CDR3 contains 12 residues.

J is TRBJ1-1 and V is TRBV27; TRBD1 matches at 7 bases. There are 17 residues in the CDR3. V was pared by 8 bases and J by 1 base, with 16 bases of the junction left unmatched. CDR1 is MNHEY and CDR2 is SMNVEV in the germline V gene (reference sequence). CDR3: CASGFFSKGAQNTEAFF. CDR3 in DNA: TGTGCCAGCGGATTTTTCTCTAAGGGGGCTCAGAACACTGAAGCTTTCTTT.

As regards this clone: Other DNA sequences of this sample code for an identical CDR3. V usage is TRBV9 and J usage is TRBJ2-5, with 7 bases identical to TRBD2. The trim removed 0 bases at V and 5 bases at J, leaving 1 base unmatched. Germline loops: CDR1 SGDLS, CDR2 YYNGEE. The CDR3 runs 13 residues. The CDR3 region has the DNA TGTGCCAGCAGCGTAGGAGCGGGGGAGACCCAGTACTTC. It codes for CASSVGAGETQYF.

This clone was detected a few times. The CDR3 loop reads CASSQGHPYTEAFF. The DNA of the CDR3 is TGTGCCAGCAGCCAAGGACACCCCTACACTGAAGCTTTCTTT. The chain recombines TRBV14 with TRBJ1-1, with unresolved D. V shed 1 base and J shed 3 bases, with 9 bases lying between them. Germline V gives CDR1 SGHDN, CDR2 FVKESK. This CDR3 has 14 amino acids.

The J gene is TRBJ1-1, the V gene TRBV19; D gene uncertain. The CDR3 loop spans 14 amino acids. Germline lookup yields CDR1 LNHDA and CDR2 SQIVND (reference sequence). The V and J ends lost 5 bases and 1 base respectively, with 11 bases between them. The CDR3 DNA is TGTGCCAGTAGTCCTGACAACACGAACACTGAAGCTTTCTTT. Encoded protein: CASSPDNTNTEAFF.

This chain connects TRBV5-6 to TRBJ2-3; possible D gene TRBD2, 5 bases. The CDR3 contains 16 residues. V was clipped by 0 bases and J by 2 bases, with 13 bases between them. CDR1 and CDR2 from the germline V gene are SGHDT and YYEEEE. The CDR3 region is CASSLDGNTVTDTQYF. The CDR3 coding sequence is TGTGCCAGCAGCTTGGACGGGAACACCGTCACAGATACGCAGTATTTT.

Comment on this clone: The sample contains more than one DNA sequence encoding this CDR3. The V and J genes are TRBV30 and TRBJ2-1, with a tentative D call TRBD1 (6 bases). The CDR3 contains 12 residues. Germline CDR1 is GTSNPN and CDR2 is SVGIG (reference sequence). V was trimmed by 0 bases and J by 8 bases, leaving 8 bases between them. The CDR3 sequence: CAWSVSGDEQFF. The CDR3 DNA follows: TGTGCCTGGAGTGTTTCAGGGGATGAGCAGTTCTTC.

The rearrangement joins TRBV5-4 to TRBJ2-7; the match to TRBD1 covers 7 bases. With V trimmed by 6 bases and J by 6 bases, 3 bases remained unmatched. Per germline, CDR1 SGHNT and CDR2 YYREEE (reference sequence). The CDR3 length is 11 residues. DNA of the CDR3: TGTGCCAGCACGACAGGGTCCGAGCAGTACTTC. This sequence encodes CASTTGSEQYF.

The rearrangement uses TRBV28 and TRBJ2-1, with D perhaps matching TRBD2 (5 bases). This CDR3 is 13 amino acids long. Germline CDR1 and CDR2: MDHEN and SYDVKM. Trimming cost V 8 bases and J 14 bases, with 22 bases left between them. CDR3 nucleotide sequence: TGTGCCAGCCGTTCCGAGAGGGCTAGCCTGAAGTTCTTC. It yields the protein CASRSERASLKFF.

The table lists this clone with a few counts. This rearrangement joins TRBV13 to TRBJ2-7; the D gene is possibly TRBD1 (6 bases). Germline CDR1 is PRHDT and CDR2 is FYEKMQ (reference sequence). V was cut by 6 bases and J by 3 bases, with 12 bases left in between. This CDR3 has 13 amino acids. The CDR3 DNA reads as TGTGCCAGCAGTAAAGACAGGAGCTACGAGCAGTACTTC. The encoded protein is CASSKDRSYEQYF.

V and J are TRBV2 and TRBJ2-3; 9 bases are shared with TRBD1. The CDR3 has 13 residues. Germline CDR1 SNHLY, CDR2 FYNNEI. V dropped 8 bases and J dropped 3; count of bases not matched to a gene: 3. In DNA form, the CDR3 reads TGTGCCAGCGGGACAGGGAGGACAGATACGCAGTATTTT. Translation gives CASGTGRTDTQYF.

The chain recombines TRBV30 with TRBJ1-2, with 9 bases matching TRBD1. Trimming removed 3 bases from V and 7 bases from J; junction bases left unmatched: 6. The germline V gene encodes CDR1 GTSNPN and CDR2 SVGIG (reference sequence). CDR3 length: 13 residues. The CDR3 protein is CAWRGQGMGGYTF. The CDR3 DNA sequence: TGTGCCTGGAGGGGACAGGGAATGGGTGGCTACACCTTC.

The rearrangement links TRBV27 to TRBJ2-7; 11 bases map to TRBD2. V shed 5 bases and J 5 bases; nucleotides not matched to a gene: 23. The CDR3 is 20 residues long. Germline-derived CDR1 and CDR2 are MNHEY and SMNVEV (reference sequence). The CDR3 region has the DNA TGTGCCAGCAGTACCCTAGGCGGGGTCGTAGCGGGAGGGCGAGATAACGAGCAGTACTTC. This encodes CASSTLGGVVAGGRDNEQYF.